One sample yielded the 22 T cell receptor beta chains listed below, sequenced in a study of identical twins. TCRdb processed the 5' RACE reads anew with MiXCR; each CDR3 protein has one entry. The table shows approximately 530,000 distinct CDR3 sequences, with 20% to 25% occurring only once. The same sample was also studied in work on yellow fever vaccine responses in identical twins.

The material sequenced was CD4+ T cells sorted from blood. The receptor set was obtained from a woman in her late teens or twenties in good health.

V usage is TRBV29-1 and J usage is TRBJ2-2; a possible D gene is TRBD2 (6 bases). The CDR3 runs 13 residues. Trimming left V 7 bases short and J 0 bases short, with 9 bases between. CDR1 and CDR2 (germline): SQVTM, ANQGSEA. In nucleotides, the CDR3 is TGCAGCGCTGCGGGGACGAACACCGGGGAGCTGTTTTTT. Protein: CSAAGTNTGELFF.

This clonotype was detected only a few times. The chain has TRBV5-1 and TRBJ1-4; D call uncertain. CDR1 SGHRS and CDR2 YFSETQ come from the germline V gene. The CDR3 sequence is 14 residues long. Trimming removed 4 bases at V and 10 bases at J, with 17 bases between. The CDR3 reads CASSPDNAGRKLFF. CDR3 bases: TGCGCCAGCAGCCCCGACAATGCGGGCCGAAAACTGTTTTTT.

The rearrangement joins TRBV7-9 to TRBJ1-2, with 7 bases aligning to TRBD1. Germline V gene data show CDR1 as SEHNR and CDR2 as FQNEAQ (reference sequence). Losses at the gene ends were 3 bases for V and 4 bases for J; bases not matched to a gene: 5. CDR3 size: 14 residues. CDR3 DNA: TGTGCCAGCAGCTTGGCACAGGGGCCCTATGGCTACACCTTC. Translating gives CASSLAQGPYGYTF. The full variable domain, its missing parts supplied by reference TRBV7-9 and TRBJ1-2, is DTGVSQNPRHKITKRGQNVTFRCDPISEHNRLYWYRQTLGQGPEFLTYFQNEAQLEKSRLLSDRFSAERPKGSFSTLEIQRTEQGDSAMYLCASSLAQGPYGYTFGSGTRLTVV.

As DNA, the CDR3 is TGTGCCACCAGTGTAGCGGGGACAGGGGGTTGGAATGAGCAGTTCTTC. Translating gives CATSVAGTGGWNEQFF. The J gene is TRBJ2-1, the V gene TRBV24-1; 11 bases are a match to TRBD1. Germline assignment: CDR1 KGHDR and CDR2 SFDVKD. CDR3 length: 16 amino acids. V dropped 5 bases and J dropped 7; count of bases not matched to a gene: 9.

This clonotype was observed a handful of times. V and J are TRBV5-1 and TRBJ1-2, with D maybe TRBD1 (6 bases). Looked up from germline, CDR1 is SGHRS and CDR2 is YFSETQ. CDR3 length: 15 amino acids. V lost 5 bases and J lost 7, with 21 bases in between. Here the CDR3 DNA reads TGCGCCAGCAGTCAAAGGGGGAGGCCCTCTGTTGGCTACACCTTC. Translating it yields CASSQRGRPSVGYTF.

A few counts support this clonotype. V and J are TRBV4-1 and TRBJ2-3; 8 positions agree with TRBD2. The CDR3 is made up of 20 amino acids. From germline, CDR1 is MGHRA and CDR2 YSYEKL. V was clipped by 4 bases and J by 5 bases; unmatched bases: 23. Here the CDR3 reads CASSLGGAGERTTRKDTQYF. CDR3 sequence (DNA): TGCGCCAGCAGCCTAGGGGGAGCGGGAGAGCGGACAACTCGGAAAGATACGCAGTATTTT.

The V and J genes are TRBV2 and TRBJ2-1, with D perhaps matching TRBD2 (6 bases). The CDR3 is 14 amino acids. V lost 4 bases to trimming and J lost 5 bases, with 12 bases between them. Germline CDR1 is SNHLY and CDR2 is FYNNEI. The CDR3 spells CASSASRGNNEQFF. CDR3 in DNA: TGTGCCAGCAGTGCATCGCGGGGTAACAATGAGCAGTTCTTC.

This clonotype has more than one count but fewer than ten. CDR3 sequence reads: CASSLSGVSYGYTF. CDR3 bases: TGTGCCAGCAGCTTAAGCGGGGTGAGCTATGGCTACACCTTC. This rearrangement joins TRBV7-9 to TRBJ1-2; D gene uncertain. This CDR3 has 14 residues. CDR1 and CDR2 from the germline V gene are SEHNR and FQNEAQ (reference sequence). V lost 2 bases, J lost 4 bases, and 11 bases lay in between.

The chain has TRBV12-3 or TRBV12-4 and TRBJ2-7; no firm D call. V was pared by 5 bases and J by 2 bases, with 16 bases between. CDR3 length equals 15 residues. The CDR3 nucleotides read TGTGCCAGCAGTACGGGTCTGCTCATCACCTACGAGCAGTACTTC. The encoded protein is CASSTGLLITYEQYF.

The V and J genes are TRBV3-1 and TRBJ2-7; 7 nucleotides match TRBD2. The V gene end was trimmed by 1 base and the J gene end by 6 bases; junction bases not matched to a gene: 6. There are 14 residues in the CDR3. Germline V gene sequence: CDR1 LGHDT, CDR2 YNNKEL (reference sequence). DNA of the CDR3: TGTGCCAGCAGCCAAGGAGGACTAGAGACCGAGCAGTACTTC. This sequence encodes CASSQGGLETEQYF.

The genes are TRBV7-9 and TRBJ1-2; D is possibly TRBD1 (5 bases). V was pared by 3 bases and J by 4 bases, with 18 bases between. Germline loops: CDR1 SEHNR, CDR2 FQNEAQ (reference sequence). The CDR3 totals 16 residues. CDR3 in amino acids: CASSLSGRIEAYGYTF. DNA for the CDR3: TGTGCCAGCAGCTTGTCAGGGCGTATTGAGGCCTATGGCTACACCTTC.

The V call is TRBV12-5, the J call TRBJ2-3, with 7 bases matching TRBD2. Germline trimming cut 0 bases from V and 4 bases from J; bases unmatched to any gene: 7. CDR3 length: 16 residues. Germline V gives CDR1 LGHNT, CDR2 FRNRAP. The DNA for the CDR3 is TGTGCTAGTGGTTTGGTAGTGGCGGGGGTCTCAGATACGCAGTATTTT. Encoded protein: CASGLVVAGVSDTQYF.

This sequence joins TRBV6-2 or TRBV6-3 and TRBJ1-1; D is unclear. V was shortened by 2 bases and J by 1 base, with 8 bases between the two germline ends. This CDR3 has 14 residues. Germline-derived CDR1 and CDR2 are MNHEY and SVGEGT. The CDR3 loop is CASSYLEENTEAFF. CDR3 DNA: TGTGCCAGCAGTTACCTCGAGGAGAACACTGAAGCTTTCTTT.

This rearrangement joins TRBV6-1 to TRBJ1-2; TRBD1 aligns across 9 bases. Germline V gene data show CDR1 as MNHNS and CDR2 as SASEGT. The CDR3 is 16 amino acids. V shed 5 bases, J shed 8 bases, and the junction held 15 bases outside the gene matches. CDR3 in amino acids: CASSRGTGIKMSGYTF. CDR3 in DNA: TGTGCCAGCAGTCGTGGGACAGGGATAAAAATGTCGGGCTACACCTTC.

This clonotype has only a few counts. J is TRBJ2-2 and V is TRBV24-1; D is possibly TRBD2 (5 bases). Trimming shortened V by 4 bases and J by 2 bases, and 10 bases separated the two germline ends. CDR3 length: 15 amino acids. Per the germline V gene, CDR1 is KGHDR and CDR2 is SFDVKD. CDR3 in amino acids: CATSEASSNTGELFF. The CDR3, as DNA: TGTGCCACCAGTGAGGCTAGCAGTAACACCGGGGAGCTGTTTTTT.

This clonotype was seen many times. CDR3 loop: CASSLPGLAGNEQFF. CDR3 sequence (DNA): TGCGCCAGCAGCTTACCGGGACTAGCGGGTAATGAGCAGTTCTTC. This chain connects TRBV5-1 to TRBJ2-1; 12 nucleotides agree with TRBD2. The germline V gene has CDR1 SGHRS and CDR2 YFSETQ. This CDR3 spans 15 amino acids. With V trimmed by 2 bases and J by 7 bases, 4 bases remained unmatched.

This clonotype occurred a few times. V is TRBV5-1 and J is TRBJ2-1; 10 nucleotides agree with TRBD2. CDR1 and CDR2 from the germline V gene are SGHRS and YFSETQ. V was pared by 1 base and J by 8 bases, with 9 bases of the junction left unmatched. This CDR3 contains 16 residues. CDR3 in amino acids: CASSLTLAGAADEQFF. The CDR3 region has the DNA TGCGCCAGCAGCTTGACTCTAGCGGGAGCCGCGGATGAGCAGTTCTTC.

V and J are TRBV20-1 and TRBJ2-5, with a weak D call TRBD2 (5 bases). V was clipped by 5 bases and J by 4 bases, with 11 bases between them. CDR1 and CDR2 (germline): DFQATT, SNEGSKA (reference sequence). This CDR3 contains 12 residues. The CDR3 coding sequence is TGCAGTGCTGCTAGCTTTGGAGAGACCCAGTACTTC. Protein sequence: CSAASFGETQYF.

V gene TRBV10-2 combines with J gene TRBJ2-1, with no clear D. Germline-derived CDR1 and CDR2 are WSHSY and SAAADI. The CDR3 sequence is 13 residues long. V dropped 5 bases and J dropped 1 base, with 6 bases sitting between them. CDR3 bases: TGCGCCAGCAGTCATATGTCCTACAATGAGCAGTTCTTC. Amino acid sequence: CASSHMSYNEQFF.

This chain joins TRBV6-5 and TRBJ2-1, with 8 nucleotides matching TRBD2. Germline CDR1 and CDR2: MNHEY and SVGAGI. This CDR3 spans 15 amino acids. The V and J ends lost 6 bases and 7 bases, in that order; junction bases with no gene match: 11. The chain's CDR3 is CASSYSGTTRNEQFF. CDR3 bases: TGTGCCAGCAGCTATAGCGGGACCACGAGGAATGAGCAGTTCTTC.

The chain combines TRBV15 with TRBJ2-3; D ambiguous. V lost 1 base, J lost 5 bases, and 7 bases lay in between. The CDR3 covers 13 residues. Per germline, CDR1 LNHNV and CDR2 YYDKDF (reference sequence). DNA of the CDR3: TGTGCCACCAGCAGAGTTTCGAGAGATACGCAGTATTTT. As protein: CATSRVSRDTQYF.

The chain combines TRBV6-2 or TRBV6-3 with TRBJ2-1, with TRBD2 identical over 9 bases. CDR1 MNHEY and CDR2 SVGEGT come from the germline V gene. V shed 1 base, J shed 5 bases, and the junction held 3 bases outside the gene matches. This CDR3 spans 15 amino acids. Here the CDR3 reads CASSYFSSGNNEQFF. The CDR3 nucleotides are TGTGCCAGCAGTTACTTTTCTAGCGGGAACAATGAGCAGTTCTTC.